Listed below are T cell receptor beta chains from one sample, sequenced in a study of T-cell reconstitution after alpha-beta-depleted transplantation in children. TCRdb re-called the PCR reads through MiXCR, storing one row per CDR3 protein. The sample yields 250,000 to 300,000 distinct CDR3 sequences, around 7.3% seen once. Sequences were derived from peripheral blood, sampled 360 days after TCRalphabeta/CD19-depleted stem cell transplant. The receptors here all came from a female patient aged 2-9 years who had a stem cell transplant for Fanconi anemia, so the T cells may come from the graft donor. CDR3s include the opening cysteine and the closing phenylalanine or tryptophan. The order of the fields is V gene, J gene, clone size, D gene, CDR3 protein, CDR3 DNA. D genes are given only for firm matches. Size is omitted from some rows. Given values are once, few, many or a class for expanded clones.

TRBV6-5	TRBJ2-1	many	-	CASSYSDNNNEQFF	TGTGCCAGCAGTTACTCGGACAATAACAATGAGCAGTTCTTC
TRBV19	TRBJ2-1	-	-	CASSITRGPYNEQFF	TGTGCCAGTAGTATTACGCGGGGGCCTTACAATGAGCAGTTCTTC
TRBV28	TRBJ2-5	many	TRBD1	CASSLTTGGWGKTQYF	TGTGCCAGCAGTCTCACTACAGGGGGCTGGGGAAAGACCCAGTACTTC
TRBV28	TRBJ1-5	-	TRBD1	CASSWDSDLYQPQHF	TGTGCCAGCAGTTGGGACAGTGACCTTTATCAGCCCCAGCATTTT
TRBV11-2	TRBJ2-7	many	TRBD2	CASSLLASGSEQYF	TGTGCCAGCAGCTTATTGGCTAGCGGGAGCGAGCAGTACTTC
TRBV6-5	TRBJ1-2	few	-	CASSYYRDYGYTF	TGTGCCAGCAGTTACTACCGGGACTATGGCTACACCTTC
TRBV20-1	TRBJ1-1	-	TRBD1	CSALQGEGAEAFF	TGCAGTGCCCTACAGGGGGAGGGGGCTGAAGCTTTCTTT
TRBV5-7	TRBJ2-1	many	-	CASSSCFNEQFF	TGTGCCAGCAGCTCATGCTTCAATGAGCAGTTCTTC
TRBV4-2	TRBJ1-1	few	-	CASSQDPSENTEAFF	TGTGCCAGCAGCCAAGATCCCTCAGAGAACACTGAAGCTTTCTTT
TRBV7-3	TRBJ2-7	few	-	CASSHGRAPIHEQYF	TGTGCCAGCAGCCACGGGAGAGCCCCGATCCACGAGCAGTACTTC
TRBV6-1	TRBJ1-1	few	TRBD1	CASTRTGIMNTEAFF	TGTGCCAGCACTCGGACAGGGATTATGAACACTGAAGCTTTCTTT
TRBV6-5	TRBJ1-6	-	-	CASSYSSGVGGSPLHF	TGTGCCAGCAGTTACTCCAGTGGGGTGGGGGGTTCACCCCTCCACTTT
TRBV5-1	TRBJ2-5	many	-	CASSLTPGLQETQYF	TGCGCCAGCAGCTTAACACCGGGACTTCAAGAGACCCAGTACTTC
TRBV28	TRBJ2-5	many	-	CASITDRQETQYF	TGTGCCAGCATTACAGATCGCCAAGAGACCCAGTACTTC
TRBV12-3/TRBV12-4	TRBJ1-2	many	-	CASSRDGDGYTF	TGTGCCAGCAGCCGGGACGGCGATGGCTACACCTTC
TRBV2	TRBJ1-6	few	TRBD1	CASRDRYSPLHF	TGTGCCAGCAGGGACAGGTACTCACCCCTCCACTTT
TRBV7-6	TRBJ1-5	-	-	CASSSNWGGPQHF	TGTGCCAGCAGCTCGAACTGGGGGGGGCCCCAGCATTTT
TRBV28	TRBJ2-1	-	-	CASSRRIRGEQFF	TGTGCCAGCAGTCGCAGGATCCGCGGTGAGCAGTTCTTC
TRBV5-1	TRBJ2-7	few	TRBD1	CASSLMFPGTGGYEQYF	TGCGCCAGCAGCTTAATGTTTCCCGGGACAGGGGGTTACGAGCAGTACTTC
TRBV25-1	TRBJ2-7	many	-	CASSDSSYEQYF	TGTGCCAGTTCGGACAGCTCCTACGAGCAGTACTTC
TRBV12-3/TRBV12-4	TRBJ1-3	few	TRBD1	CASSWGQGNTIYF	TGTGCCAGCAGTTGGGGACAGGGAAACACCATATATTTT
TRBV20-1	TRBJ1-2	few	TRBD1	CRLGGTGGYGYTF	TGCCGTTTAGGAGGGACAGGGGGCTATGGCTACACCTTC
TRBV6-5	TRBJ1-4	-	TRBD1	CASSYSTGTELFF	TGTGCCAGCAGTTACTCTACCGGGACAGAGCTGTTTTTT
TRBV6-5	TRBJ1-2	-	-	CASSYSKTGYGYTF	TGTGCCAGCAGTTACTCGAAAACAGGGTATGGCTACACCTTC
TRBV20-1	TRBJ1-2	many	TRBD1	CSARDPRDRGGYGYTF	TGCAGTGCTAGAGACCCCCGGGACAGGGGAGGCTATGGCTACACCTTC
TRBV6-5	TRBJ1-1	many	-	CASSYSTPLGRGAFF	TGTGCCAGCAGTTACTCCACCCCTTTGGGGCGCGGAGCTTTCTTT
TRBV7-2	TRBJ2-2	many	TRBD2	CASSRLARNTGELFF	TGTGCCAGCAGCCGACTAGCGCGTAACACCGGGGAGCTGTTTTTT
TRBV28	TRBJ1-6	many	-	CASSFSQGRGSPLHF	TGTGCCAGCAGTTTTTCCCAGGGACGTGGTTCACCCCTCCACTTT
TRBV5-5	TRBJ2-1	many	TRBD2	CASTQAGGDNEQFF	TGTGCCAGTACTCAGGCGGGGGGGGACAATGAGCAGTTCTTC
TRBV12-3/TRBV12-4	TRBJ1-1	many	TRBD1	CASSRGQQNTEAFF	TGTGCCAGCAGCCGGGGACAGCAGAACACTGAAGCTTTCTTT
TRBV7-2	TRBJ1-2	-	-	CASSSTEAGWGYTF	TGTGCCAGCAGCTCCACCGAGGCGGGGTGGGGCTACACCTTC
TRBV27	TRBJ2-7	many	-	CASSLTSVMGVYEQYF	TGTGCCAGCAGTTTAACGTCGGTAATGGGGGTCTACGAGCAGTACTTC
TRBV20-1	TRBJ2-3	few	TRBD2	CSASWLAGGLGTDTQYF	TGCAGTGCTAGTTGGCTAGCGGGGGGTCTTGGGACAGATACGCAGTATTTT
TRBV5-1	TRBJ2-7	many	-	CASSGPGPHNYEQYF	TGCGCCAGCAGCGGGCCGGGTCCCCACAACTACGAGCAGTACTTC
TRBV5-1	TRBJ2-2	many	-	CASSLFRQGNTGELFF	TGCGCCAGCAGCTTGTTCCGGCAGGGCAACACCGGGGAGCTGTTTTTT
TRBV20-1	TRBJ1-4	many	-	CSARGWVTNEKLFF	TGCAGTGCTAGAGGATGGGTAACTAATGAAAAACTGTTTTTT
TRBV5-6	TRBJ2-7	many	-	CASSLAGWDEQYF	TGTGCCAGCAGCTTGGCAGGGTGGGACGAGCAGTACTTC
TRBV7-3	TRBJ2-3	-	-	CASSSGPSGTQYF	TGTGCCAGCAGCTCGGGACCCTCCGGTACGCAGTATTTT
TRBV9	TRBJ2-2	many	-	CASSVNRELFF	TGTGCCAGCAGCGTAAACAGGGAGCTGTTTTTT
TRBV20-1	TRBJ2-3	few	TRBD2	CSATGLAGGRYSTDTQYF	TGCAGTGCCACGGGACTAGCGGGGGGAAGATATAGCACAGATACGCAGTATTTT
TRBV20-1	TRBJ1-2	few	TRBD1	CSARDRTGDLFYGYTF	TGCAGTGCTAGAGATCGGACAGGGGACCTCTTCTATGGCTACACCTTC
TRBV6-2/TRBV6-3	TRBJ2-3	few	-	CASSSSGGPSTDTQYF	TGTGCCAGCAGTTCCTCCGGGGGGCCAAGCACAGATACGCAGTATTTT
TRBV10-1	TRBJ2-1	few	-	CASSESASVYNEQFF	TGCGCCAGCAGTGAGTCGGCGTCTGTCTACAATGAGCAGTTCTTC
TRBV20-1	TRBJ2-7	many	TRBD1	CSARDTGTNRGLGEQYF	TGCAGTGCTAGAGATACGGGGACCAACAGGGGGCTTGGAGAGCAGTACTTC
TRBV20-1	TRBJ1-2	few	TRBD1	CSARLGTGSKAGYTF	TGCAGTGCTAGATTGGGGACAGGGAGTAAGGCTGGCTACACCTTC
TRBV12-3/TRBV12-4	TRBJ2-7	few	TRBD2	CASSPIAGGYEQYF	TGTGCCAGCAGTCCTATAGCGGGGGGCTACGAGCAGTACTTC
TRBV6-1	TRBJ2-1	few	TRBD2	CASTSGALAGASYNEQFF	TGTGCCAGCACCTCAGGGGCCCTAGCGGGGGCCTCCTACAATGAGCAGTTCTTC
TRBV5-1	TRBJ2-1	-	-	CASALRVNNEQFF	TGCGCCAGTGCCCTCCGGGTTAACAATGAGCAGTTCTTC
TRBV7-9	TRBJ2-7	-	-	CASTWDKGAYEQYF	TGTGCCAGCACCTGGGACAAGGGAGCATACGAGCAGTACTTC
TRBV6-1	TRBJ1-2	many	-	CASSEFSGPNYGYTF	TGTGCCAGCAGTGAATTTTCAGGGCCAAACTATGGCTACACCTTC
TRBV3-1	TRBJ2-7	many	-	CASSHGPYEQYF	TGTGCCAGCAGCCACGGCCCCTACGAGCAGTACTTC
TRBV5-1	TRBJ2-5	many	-	CASSLVSPQETQYF	TGCGCCAGCAGCTTGGTGTCACCTCAAGAGACCCAGTACTTC
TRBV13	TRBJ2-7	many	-	CASSLPPWQGGYEQYF	TGTGCCAGCAGCTTACCCCCTTGGCAGGGGGGCTACGAGCAGTACTTC
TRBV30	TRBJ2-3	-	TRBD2	CVCLSGGTDTQYF	TGTGTCTGCCTAAGCGGGGGCACAGATACGCAGTATTTT
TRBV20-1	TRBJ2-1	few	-	CSAGAPNNEQFF	TGCAGTGCTGGGGCCCCCAACAATGAGCAGTTCTTC
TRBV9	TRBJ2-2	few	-	CASSVLRGGQAGELFF	TGTGCCAGCAGCGTCCTGAGGGGGGGCCAGGCCGGGGAGCTGTTTTTT
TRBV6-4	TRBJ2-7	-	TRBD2	CASSLERGGLGEQYF	TGTGCCAGCAGTCTAGAGCGGGGGGGCCTGGGCGAGCAGTACTTC
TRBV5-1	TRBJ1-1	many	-	CASSLKEKLNTEAFF	TGCGCCAGCAGCTTGAAGGAAAAGCTGAACACTGAAGCTTTCTTT